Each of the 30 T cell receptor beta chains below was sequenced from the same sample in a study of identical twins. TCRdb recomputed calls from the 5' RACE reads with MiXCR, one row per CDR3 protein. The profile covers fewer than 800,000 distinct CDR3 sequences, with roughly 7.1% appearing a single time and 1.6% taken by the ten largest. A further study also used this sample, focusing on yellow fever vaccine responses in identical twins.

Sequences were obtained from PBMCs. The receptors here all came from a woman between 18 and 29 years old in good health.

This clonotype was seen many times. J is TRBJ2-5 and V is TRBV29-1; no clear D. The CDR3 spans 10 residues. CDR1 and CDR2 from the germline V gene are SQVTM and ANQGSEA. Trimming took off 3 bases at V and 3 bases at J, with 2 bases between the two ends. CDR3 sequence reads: CSVDKETQYF. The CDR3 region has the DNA TGCAGCGTTGATAAAGAGACCCAGTACTTC.

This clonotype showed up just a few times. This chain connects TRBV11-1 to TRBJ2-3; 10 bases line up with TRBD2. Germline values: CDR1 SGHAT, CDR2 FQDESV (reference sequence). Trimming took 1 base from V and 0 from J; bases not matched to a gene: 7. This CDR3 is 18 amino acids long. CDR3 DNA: TGTGCCAGCAGCTTAGGTCGGCTAGCGGGGGAGAGCACAGATACGCAGTATTTT. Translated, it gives CASSLGRLAGESTDTQYF.

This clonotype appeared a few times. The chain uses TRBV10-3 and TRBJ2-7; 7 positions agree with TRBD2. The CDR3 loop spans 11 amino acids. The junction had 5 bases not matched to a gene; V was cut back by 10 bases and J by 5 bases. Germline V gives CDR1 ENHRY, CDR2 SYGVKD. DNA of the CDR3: TGTGCCACCGGGGGAGGGAACGAGCAGTACTTC. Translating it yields CATGGGNEQYF.

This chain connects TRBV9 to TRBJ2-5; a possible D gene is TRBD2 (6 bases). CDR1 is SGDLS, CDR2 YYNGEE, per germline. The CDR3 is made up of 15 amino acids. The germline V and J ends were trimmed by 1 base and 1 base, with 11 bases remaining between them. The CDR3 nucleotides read TGTGCCAGCAGCGTATTGAATAGCGGCCAAGAGACCCAGTACTTC. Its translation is CASSVLNSGQETQYF.

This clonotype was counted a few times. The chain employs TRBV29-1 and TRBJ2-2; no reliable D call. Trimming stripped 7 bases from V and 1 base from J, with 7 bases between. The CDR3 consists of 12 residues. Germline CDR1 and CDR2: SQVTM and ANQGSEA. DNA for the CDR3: TGCAGCGCGACACTGAACACCGGGGAGCTGTTTTTT. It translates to CSATLNTGELFF.

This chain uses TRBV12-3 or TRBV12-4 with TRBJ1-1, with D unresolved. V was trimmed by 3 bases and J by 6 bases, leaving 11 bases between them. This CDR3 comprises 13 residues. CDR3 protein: CASSFKGSAEAFF. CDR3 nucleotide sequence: TGTGCCAGCAGTTTCAAGGGTTCCGCTGAAGCTTTCTTT.

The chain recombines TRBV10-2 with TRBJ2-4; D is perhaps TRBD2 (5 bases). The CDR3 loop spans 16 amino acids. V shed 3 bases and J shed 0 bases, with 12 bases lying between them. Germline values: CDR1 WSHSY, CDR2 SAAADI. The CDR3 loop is CASSDIGDLAKNIQYF. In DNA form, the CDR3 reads TGCGCCAGCAGTGATATCGGGGATCTAGCCAAAAACATTCAGTACTTC.

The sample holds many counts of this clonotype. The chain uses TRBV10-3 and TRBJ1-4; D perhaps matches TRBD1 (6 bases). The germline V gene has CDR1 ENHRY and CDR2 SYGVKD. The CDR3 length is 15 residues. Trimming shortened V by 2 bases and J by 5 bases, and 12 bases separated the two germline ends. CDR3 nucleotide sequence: TGTGCCATCAGTGAGGATGGACAGCCAAATGAAAAACTGTTTTTT. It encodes CAISEDGQPNEKLFF.

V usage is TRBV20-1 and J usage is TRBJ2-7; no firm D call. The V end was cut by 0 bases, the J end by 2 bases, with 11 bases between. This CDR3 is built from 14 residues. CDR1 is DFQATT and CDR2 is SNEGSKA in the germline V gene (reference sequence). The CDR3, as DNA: TGCAGTGCTAGAGATCTGACCGTCCCCTACGAGCAGTACTTC. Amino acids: CSARDLTVPYEQYF.

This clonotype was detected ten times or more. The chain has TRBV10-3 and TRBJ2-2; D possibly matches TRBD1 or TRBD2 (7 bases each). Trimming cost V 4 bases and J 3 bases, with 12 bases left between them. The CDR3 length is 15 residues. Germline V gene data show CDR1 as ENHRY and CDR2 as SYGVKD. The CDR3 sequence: CAISAAGGDTGELFF. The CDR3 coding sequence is TGTGCCATCAGTGCGGCAGGGGGGGACACCGGGGAGCTGTTTTTT.

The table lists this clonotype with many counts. The CDR3 region has the DNA TGTGCCATCAGTGAGTCTCCAGGGGACCTGAACACTGAAGCTTTCTTT. Its protein product is CAISESPGDLNTEAFF. The genes are TRBV10-3 and TRBJ1-1; D is possibly TRBD1 (6 bases). V dropped 0 bases and J dropped 0 bases, with 11 bases sitting between them. Germline CDR1 is ENHRY and CDR2 is SYGVKD. The CDR3 consists of 16 residues.

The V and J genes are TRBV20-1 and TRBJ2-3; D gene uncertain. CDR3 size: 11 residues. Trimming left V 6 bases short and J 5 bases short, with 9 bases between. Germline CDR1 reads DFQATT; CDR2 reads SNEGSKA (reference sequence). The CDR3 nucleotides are TGCAGTGCCACCTTCGGAGATACGCAGTATTTT. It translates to CSATFGDTQYF.

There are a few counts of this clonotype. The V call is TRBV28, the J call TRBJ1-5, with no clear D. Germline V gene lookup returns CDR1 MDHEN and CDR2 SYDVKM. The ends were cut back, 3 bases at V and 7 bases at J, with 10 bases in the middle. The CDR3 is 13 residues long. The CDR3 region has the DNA TGTGCCAGCAGTTTCGGGGTAGGGCAGCCCCAGCATTTT. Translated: CASSFGVGQPQHF.

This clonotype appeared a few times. The CDR3 nucleotides are TGCGCGGGGTACCCAGGGGAGGCTAGCGGGGGGTCCGGGGAGCTGTTTTTT. Translating it yields CAGYPGEASGGSGELFF. The chain combines TRBV4-1 with TRBJ2-2; 11 bases line up with TRBD2. The CDR3 totals 17 residues. Germline V CDR1 and CDR2: MGHRA, YSYEKL.

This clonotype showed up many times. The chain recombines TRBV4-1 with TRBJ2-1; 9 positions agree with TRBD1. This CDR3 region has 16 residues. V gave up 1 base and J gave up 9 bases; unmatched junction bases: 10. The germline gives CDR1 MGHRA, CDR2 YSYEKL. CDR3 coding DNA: TGCGCCAGCAGCCAAGTGACAGGGGGTCGCGTACTTGAGCAGTTCTTC. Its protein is CASSQVTGGRVLEQFF.

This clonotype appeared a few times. CDR3 region: CASNAGRLTGELFF. The DNA for the CDR3 is TGTGCCAGTAACGCGGGACGGTTGACCGGGGAGCTGTTTTTT. The V call is TRBV19, the J call TRBJ2-2; TRBD2 is a possible D gene (6 bases). From germline, CDR1 is LNHDA and CDR2 SQIVND (reference sequence). Trimming left V 7 bases short and J 5 bases short, with 14 bases between. The CDR3 is 14 residues long.

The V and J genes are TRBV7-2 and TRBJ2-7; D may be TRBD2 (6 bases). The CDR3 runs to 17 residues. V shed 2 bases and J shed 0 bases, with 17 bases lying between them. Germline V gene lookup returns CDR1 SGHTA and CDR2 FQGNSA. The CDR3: CASSLTPLGRSSYEQYF. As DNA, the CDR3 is TGTGCCAGCAGCTTAACTCCCCTGGGGAGGAGCTCCTACGAGCAGTACTTC.

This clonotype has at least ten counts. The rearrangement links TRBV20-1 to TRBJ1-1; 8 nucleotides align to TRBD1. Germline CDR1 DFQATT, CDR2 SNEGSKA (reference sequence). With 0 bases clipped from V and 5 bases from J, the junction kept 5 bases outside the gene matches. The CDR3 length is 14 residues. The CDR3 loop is CSARDGQGGTEAFF. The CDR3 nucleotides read TGCAGTGCTAGAGATGGACAGGGAGGAACTGAAGCTTTCTTT.

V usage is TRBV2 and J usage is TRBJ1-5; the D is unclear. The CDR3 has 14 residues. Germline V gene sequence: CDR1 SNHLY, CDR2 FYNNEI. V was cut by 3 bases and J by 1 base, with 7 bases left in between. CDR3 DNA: TGTGCCAGCAGTGACGCCCAGAGCAATCAGCCCCAGCATTTT. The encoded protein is CASSDAQSNQPQHF.

CDR3 loop: CASSQESSSVLVGYTF. DNA for the CDR3: TGTGCCAGCAGCCAAGAGTCCTCCAGCGTGCTAGTTGGCTACACCTTC. The V call is TRBV3-1, the J call TRBJ1-2; D not resolved. Looked up from germline, CDR1 is LGHDT and CDR2 is YNNKEL (reference sequence). V shed 0 bases and J shed 7 bases, with 18 bases lying between them. This CDR3 comprises 16 residues.

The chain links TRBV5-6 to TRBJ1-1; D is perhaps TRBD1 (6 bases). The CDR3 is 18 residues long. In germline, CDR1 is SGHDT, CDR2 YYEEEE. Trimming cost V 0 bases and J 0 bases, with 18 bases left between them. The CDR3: CASSLVNRPDRMNTEAFF. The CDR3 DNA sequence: TGTGCCAGCAGCTTGGTGAACCGCCCGGACAGAATGAACACTGAAGCTTTCTTT.

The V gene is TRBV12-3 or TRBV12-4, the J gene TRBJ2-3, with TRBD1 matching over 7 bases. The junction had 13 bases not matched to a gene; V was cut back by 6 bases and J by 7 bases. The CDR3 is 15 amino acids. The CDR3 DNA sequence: TGTGCCAGCAGGTCCGGACAGGCTGGTTTGTATACGCAGTATTTT. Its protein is CASRSGQAGLYTQYF.

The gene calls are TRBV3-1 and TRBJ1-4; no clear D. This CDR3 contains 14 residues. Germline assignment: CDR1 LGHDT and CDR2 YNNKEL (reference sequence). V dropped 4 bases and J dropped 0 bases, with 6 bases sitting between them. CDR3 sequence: CASSPRTTNEKLFF. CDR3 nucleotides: TGTGCCAGCAGCCCCCGAACAACTAATGAAAAACTGTTTTTT.

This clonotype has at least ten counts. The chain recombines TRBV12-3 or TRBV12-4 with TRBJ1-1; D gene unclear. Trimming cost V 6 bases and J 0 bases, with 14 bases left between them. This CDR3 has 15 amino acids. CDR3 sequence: CASSLFSSLNTEAFF. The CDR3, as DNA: TGTGCCAGCAGCCTATTTAGCAGCCTGAACACTGAAGCTTTCTTT.

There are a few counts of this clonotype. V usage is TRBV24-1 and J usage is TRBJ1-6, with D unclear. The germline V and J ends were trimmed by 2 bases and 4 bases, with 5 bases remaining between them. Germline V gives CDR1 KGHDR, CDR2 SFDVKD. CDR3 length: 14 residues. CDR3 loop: CATSDSAYNSPLHF. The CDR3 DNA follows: TGTGCCACCAGTGATTCGGCGTATAATTCACCCCTCCACTTT.

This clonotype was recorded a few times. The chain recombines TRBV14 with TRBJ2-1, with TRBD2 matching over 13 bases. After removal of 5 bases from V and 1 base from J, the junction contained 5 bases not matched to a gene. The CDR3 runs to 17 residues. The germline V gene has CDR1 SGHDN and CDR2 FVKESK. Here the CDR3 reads CASSWGLAGPSYNEQFF. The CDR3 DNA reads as TGTGCCAGCAGCTGGGGACTAGCGGGACCGTCCTACAATGAGCAGTTCTTC.

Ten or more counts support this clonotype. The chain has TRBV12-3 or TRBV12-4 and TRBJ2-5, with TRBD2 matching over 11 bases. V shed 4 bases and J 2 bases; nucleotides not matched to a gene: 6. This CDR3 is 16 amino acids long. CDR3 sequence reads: CASSSRLAGIQETQYF. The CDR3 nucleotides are TGTGCCAGCAGTTCTCGACTAGCGGGGATACAAGAGACCCAGTACTTC.

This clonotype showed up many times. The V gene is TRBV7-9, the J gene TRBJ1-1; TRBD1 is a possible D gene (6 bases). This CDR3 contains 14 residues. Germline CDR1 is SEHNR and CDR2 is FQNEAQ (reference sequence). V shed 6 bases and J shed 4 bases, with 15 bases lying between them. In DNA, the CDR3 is TGTGCCAGCAGGCCGACAGGAGGGAGCACTGAAGCTTTCTTT. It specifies CASRPTGGSTEAFF.

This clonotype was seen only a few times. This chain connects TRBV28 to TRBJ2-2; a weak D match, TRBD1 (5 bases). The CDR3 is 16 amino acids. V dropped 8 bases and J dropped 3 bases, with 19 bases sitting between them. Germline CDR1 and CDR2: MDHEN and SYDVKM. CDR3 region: CASEGASTSHTGELFF. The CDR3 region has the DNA TGTGCCAGCGAAGGGGCATCCACTTCGCACACCGGGGAGCTGTTTTTT.

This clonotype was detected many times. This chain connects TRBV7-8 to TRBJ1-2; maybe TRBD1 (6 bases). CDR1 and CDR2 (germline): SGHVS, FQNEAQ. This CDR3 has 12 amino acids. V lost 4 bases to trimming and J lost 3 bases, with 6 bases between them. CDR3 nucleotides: TGTGCCAGCAGCTACAGGGACTATGGCTACACCTTC. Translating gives CASSYRDYGYTF.